This TCR beta chain was recorded in a study of blood T cell repertoires in COVID-19. Overall study: Nucleic acid was either cDNA or gDNA, and it came from T cells, B-cell-depleted T cells, or PBMCs.

CDR1 and CDR2 (germline): ENHRY, SYGVKD. This CDR3 is 16 amino acids long. Losses at the gene ends were 2 bases for V and 0 bases for J; bases not matched to a gene: 2. Clones were read by immunoSEQ multiplex PCR, and TCRdb kept only the in-frame ones, dropping some. The sample holds about 360,000 clones, 86% seen once. This TCR was recovered from a woman aged 60-75 years with COVID-19, enrolled during active disease. The V gene is TRBV10-3, the J gene TRBJ1-5; 9 nucleotides line up with TRBD1. The sample taken for sequencing was peripheral blood. The CDR3 region is CAISEGQGNSNQPQHF. CDR3 DNA: TGTGCCATCAGTGAGGGACAGGGGAATAGCAATCAGCCCCAGCATTTT.